A selection of T cell receptor beta chains follows, all from one sample in a study of cytomegalovirus exposure and HLA in healthy donors. This table comes from immunoSEQ multiplex PCR, and its TCRdb copy is limited to in-frame clones, with some not included. The sample consists of more than 110,000 clones, more than 75% of them appearing once. Sequencing was carried out using PBMCs. Every receptor here comes from a male donor in good health and CMV-seronegative. CDR3s include the opening cysteine and the closing phenylalanine or tryptophan. A D gene is named only where the DNA matches it firmly. Clone size is stated in some rows and not others, as once, few, many or a class when expanded.

>TRBV28|-|-|TRBJ1-2
TGTGCCAGCAGTTTGATTTGGTGGCACACCTTC
CASSLIWWHTF
>TRBV10-1|few|TRBD1|TRBJ2-1
TGCGCCAGCGGACGGACAGGGGGCCTCAACAATGAGCAGTTCTTC
CASGRTGGLNNEQFF
>TRBV9|-|-|TRBJ2-6
TGTGCCAGCAGCCCCGTAGGGGCCAACGGCCTGACTTTC
CASSPVGANGLTF
>TRBV7-6|-|-|TRBJ1-2
TGTGCCAGCAGCCCCCTGGCGGGGGGCAAGCACTATGGCTACACCTTC
CASSPLAGGKHYGYTF
>TRBV28|few|TRBD1|TRBJ1-4
TGTGCCAGCAGCTCGGGGACAGGGCCTGAAAAACTGTTTTTT
CASSSGTGPEKLFF
>TRBV10-2|-|-|TRBJ1-5
TGCGCCAGCTCGGGGGTTGGCAATCAGCCCCAGCATTTT
CASSGVGNQPQHF
>TRBV9|-|-|TRBJ2-1
TGTGCCAGCAGCGTAGAAATGGGGCCCTACAATGAGCAGTTCTTC
CASSVEMGPYNEQFF
>TRBV18|-|-|TRBJ1-6
TGTGCCAGCTCTCCCTCAGGGTCCGACTCACCCCTCCACTTT
CASSPSGSDSPLHF
>TRBV15|few|-|TRBJ1-1
TGTGCCACCAGCAGAGATCCGGGGGACACTGAAGCTTTCTTT
CATSRDPGDTEAFF
>TRBV7-3|-|-|TRBJ2-2
TGTGCCAGCAGCTTCGTCCAGGCCGGGGAGCTGTTTTTT
CASSFVQAGELFF
>TRBV7-2|few|-|TRBJ1-3
TGTGCCAGCAGCTCCGACCCCGGGACAAGATATACCATATATTTT
CASSSDPGTRYTIYF
>TRBV28|-|-|TRBJ2-3
TGTGCCAGCACCATGGGGCTAGCGAGGCCGGGTACGCAGTATTTT
CASTMGLARPGTQYF
>TRBV5-5|few|-|TRBJ2-7
TGTGCCAGCAGTCAGAACAGGCCCGGCGAGCAGTACTTC
CASSQNRPGEQYF
>TRBV4-3|few|TRBD2|TRBJ2-3
TGCGCCAGCAGCCAAGCTCCAGGAACTCGGGGGGGGGAGCAGTATTTT
CASSQAPGTRGGEQYF
>TRBV28|once|-|TRBJ1-2
TGTGCCAGCAGTTTGTCAGGCCTGGGCTACACCTTC
CASSLSGLGYTF
>TRBV10-3|-|-|TRBJ1-4
TGTGCCATCAGTAACAGCCAAGATGAAAAACTGTTTTTT
CAISNSQDEKLFF
>TRBV10-3|-|TRBD1|TRBJ2-2
TGTGCCATCAGTAGGTTGACAGGGGGCGCGATCGGGGAGCTGTTTTTT
CAISRLTGGAIGELFF
>TRBV2|-|-|TRBJ1-4
TGTGCCAGCAGGCCGGGATTCTCTAATGAAAAACTGTTTTTT
CASRPGFSNEKLFF
>TRBV29-1|-|TRBD1|TRBJ1-1
TGCAGCGCAAAATACGGACAGGGAAGGGGGGTAAACACTGAAGCTTTCTTT
CSAKYGQGRGVNTEAFF
>TRBV7-8|-|-|TRBJ1-6
TGTGCCAGCAGGGTGGGCAATTCACCCCTCCACTTT
CASRVGNSPLHF
>TRBV15|-|-|TRBJ2-7
TGTGCCACCAGCAGAGATCGTTCCGGCAGGGGAGTTTACTACGAGCAGTACTTC
CATSRDRSGRGVYYEQYF
>TRBV9|-|-|TRBJ1-3
TGTGCCAGCAGCGTGGACATGACCGGAAACACCATATATTTT
CASSVDMTGNTIYF
>TRBV6-1|-|-|TRBJ1-4
TGTGCCAGCAGTGAAGGAGGCCTCGCTGAAAAACTGTTTTTT
CASSEGGLAEKLFF
>TRBV27|-|TRBD1|TRBJ1-3
TGTGCCAGCAGTCCCCGGACAGGGCTGCTCTCTGGAAACACCATATATTTT
CASSPRTGLLSGNTIYF
>TRBV11-2|few|-|TRBJ2-3
TGTGCCAGCAGTAAGACAGGCAATACGCAGTATTTT
CASSKTGNTQYF
>TRBV27|few|TRBD1|TRBJ2-1
TGTGCCAGCAGTCCCCAGGGGGTCGTACGGAGCAATGAGCAGTTCTTC
CASSPQGVVRSNEQFF
>TRBV29-1|-|TRBD1|TRBJ1-2
TGCAGCGTTGCCGCAGGGGGGATCTATGGCTACACCTTC
CSVAAGGIYGYTF
>TRBV28|-|TRBD1|TRBJ1-4
TGTGCCAGCAGTCCGGGGACAGATCTATTTAGGGAAAAACTGTTTTTT
CASSPGTDLFREKLFF
>TRBV7-9|-|TRBD1|TRBJ1-2
TGTGCCAGCAGCGGGACAGGGGGCGCCGATGGCTACACCTTC
CASSGTGGADGYTF
>TRBV27|-|-|TRBJ1-6
TGTGCCAGCAGTTTGCGGCAAGGAGGGTCACCCCTCCACTTT
CASSLRQGGSPLHF
>TRBV28|few|-|TRBJ2-6
TGTGCCAGCAGGTCGGGGAACGTCCTGACTTTC
CASRSGNVLTF
>TRBV6-1|-|-|TRBJ1-2
TGTGCCAGCAGTGAGACAGGATCTAACTATGGCTACACCTTC
CASSETGSNYGYTF